This TCR beta chain is from a study of blood T cell repertoires in COVID-19. Across the study: From the United States, Italy and Spain came samples of acute and convalescent COVID-19. The cDNA or gDNA used as material had been derived from T cells, B-cell-depleted T cells, or PBMCs.

Per germline, CDR1 SGHDN and CDR2 FVKESK. The J segment lost 2 bases and the V segment lost 5 bases, leaving 12 bases of the junction unmatched. The CDR3 is 17 residues long. Study processing details: Amplified reference gene primers provided the basis for estimating nucleated cell counts. Produced via immunoSEQ multiplex PCR; TCRdb's table is partial and in-frame only. The V and J calls and the clone size are those of that table, but D and trimming were determined from the DNA. The data show some 130,000 clones, with approximately 88% seen just once and around 13% held by the top ten. In this sample, this clone turned up a few times.

The chain uses TRBV14 and TRBJ2-1; 7 bases agree with TRBD2. This receptor was obtained from a woman aged 25 to 39 who had recovered from COVID-19. Sequenced material: peripheral blood. The CDR3 loop reads CASSSRSGRGTYNEQFF. As DNA, the CDR3 is TGTGCCAGCAGCTCGCGAAGTGGGCGGGGGACCTACAATGAGCAGTTCTTC.